The table lists the clone carrying this T cell receptor beta chain with many counts. Its antigen is still unknown. The sample is drawn from a study of T cells after yellow fever vaccination. With 0 bases removed from V and 5 bases from J, the gap between germline ends came to 10 bases. Germline V gene data show CDR1 as MNHEY and CDR2 as SVGAGI. The CDR3 loop spans 14 amino acids. Broader study findings: Just a small share of clonotypes turned up in the CD4 compartment as well as the CD8 compartment. When the response was secondary, it was weaker but reached its peak faster, day 5 versus 15.

TCRdb fed the 5' RACE reads into MiXCR, producing one record per CDR3 protein. The sample includes 230,000 or so distinct CDR3 sequences, around 3.5% of them seen just once. This TCR came from a young man who received the YFV17D yellow fever vaccine. The chain is built from TRBV6-5 and TRBJ2-5; no firm D call. This specimen was PBMCs, taken 15 days after the yellow fever booster vaccination. The CDR3 DNA sequence: TGTGCCAGCAGTTACTCGATGAATGGCGAGACCCAGTACTTC. Translated, it gives CASSYSMNGETQYF.